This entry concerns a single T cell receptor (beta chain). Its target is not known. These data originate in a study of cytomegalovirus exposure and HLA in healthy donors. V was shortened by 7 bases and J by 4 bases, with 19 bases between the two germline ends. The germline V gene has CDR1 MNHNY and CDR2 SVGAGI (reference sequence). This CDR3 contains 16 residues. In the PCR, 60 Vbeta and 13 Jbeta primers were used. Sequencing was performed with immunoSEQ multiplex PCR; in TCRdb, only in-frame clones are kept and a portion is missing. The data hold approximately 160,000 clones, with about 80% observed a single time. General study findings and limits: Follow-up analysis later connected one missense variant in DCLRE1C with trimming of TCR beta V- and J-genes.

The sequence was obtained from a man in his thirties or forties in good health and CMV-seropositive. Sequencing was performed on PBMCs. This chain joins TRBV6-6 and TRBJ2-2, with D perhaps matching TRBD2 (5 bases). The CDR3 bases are TGTGCCAGCACCGACTTGGGAGTGCGAGGCACCGGGGAGCTGTTTTTT. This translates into CASTDLGVRGTGELFF.